These 22 T cell receptor beta chains came from one sample sequenced in a study of human T cells and chemical hapten exposure. The time point is: patch test 2, 6 weeks after DPC sensitization. Indicated treatment: therapeutic diphenylcyclopropenone sensitization with weekly scalp DPC. TCRdb used MiXCR to reprocess the RACE reads, holding one entry per CDR3 protein. Among a few hundred thousand distinct CDR3 sequences listed, about 6% were seen once. This material consisted of whole blood, taken in connection with sensitization to the hapten diphenylcyclopropenone (DPC). The origin of the receptors is a woman aged 18-29 years with alopecia areata. Some clones in this sample may be carry-over from other donors' samples.

The table lists this clonotype with many counts. The V and J genes are TRBV29-1 and TRBJ2-2; no reliable D call. This CDR3 region has 13 residues. V gave up 4 bases and J gave up 2 bases, with 8 bases separating them. CDR1 and CDR2 from the germline V gene are SQVTM and ANQGSEA. The CDR3 nucleotides are TGCAGCGTTGTTGCGGACAACACCGGGGAGCTGTTTTTT. Translation gives CSVVADNTGELFF.

This clonotype was recorded at least ten times. This rearrangement joins TRBV2 to TRBJ1-4; 7 nucleotides line up with TRBD1. Unmatched junction bases numbered 8, after V lost 2 bases and J lost 11 bases. The CDR3 length is 14 residues. Germline V gene lookup returns CDR1 SNHLY and CDR2 FYNNEI. CDR3 DNA sequence: TGTGCCAGCAGTGAATTGGGGGACAGACAGAAACTGTTTTTT. Translating gives CASSELGDRQKLFF.

In DNA form, the CDR3 reads TGTGCCAGCAGCGAATCAGGGAAGGAGACCTACGAGCAGTACTTC. Its protein is CASSESGKETYEQYF. J is TRBJ2-7 and V is TRBV11-1; D may be TRBD1 (5 bases). CDR1 is SGHAT, CDR2 FQDESV, per germline (reference sequence). The CDR3 loop spans 15 amino acids. V shed 5 bases and J shed 2 bases, with 16 bases lying between them.

The CDR3 sequence is CASSSAGHLYEQYF. The DNA of the CDR3 is TGTGCCAGCAGCTCCGCCGGGCATCTCTACGAGCAGTACTTC. The rearrangement joins TRBV7-9 to TRBJ2-7; D is undetermined. V gave up 4 bases and J gave up 3 bases, with 13 bases separating them. The length of the CDR3 is 14 residues. CDR1 is SEHNR and CDR2 is FQNEAQ in the germline V gene (reference sequence).

This chain uses TRBV6-5 with TRBJ2-1; 10 bases line up with TRBD2. V was pared by 6 bases and J by 10 bases, with 18 bases of the junction left unmatched. Germline V CDR1 and CDR2: MNHEY, SVGAGI. The CDR3 is 17 amino acids. The CDR3 sequence: CASSPPTGLAEVEEQFF. In DNA form, the CDR3 reads TGTGCCAGCAGCCCACCTACTGGACTAGCGGAGGTGGAGGAGCAGTTCTTC.

This clonotype was seen many times. This chain connects TRBV27 to TRBJ1-2, with 8 positions matching TRBD1. With V trimmed by 5 bases and J by 4 bases, 6 bases remained unmatched. The CDR3 loop spans 14 amino acids. Germline V gene sequence: CDR1 MNHEY, CDR2 SMNVEV (reference sequence). CDR3 sequence reads: CASSPRTGTYGYTF. CDR3 nucleotides: TGTGCCAGCAGTCCCCGGACAGGGACCTATGGCTACACCTTC.

There are many counts of this clonotype. A read error may account for a junction end that differs from germline. The rearrangement uses TRBV5-1 and TRBJ1-2; D is possibly TRBD1 (6 bases). The CDR3 has 14 amino acids. The germline gives CDR1 SGHRS, CDR2 YFSETQ. DNA for the CDR3: TGCGCCAGCACCTTGACAGGCGGCGAACGCACCTACACCTTC. Protein product: CASTLTGGERTYTF.

This chain links TRBV20-1 with TRBJ1-1, with D maybe TRBD1 (5 bases). Between the trimmed V and J ends, which lost 3 bases and 1 base, there was a span of 9 bases. The CDR3 extends over 13 amino acids. The germline gives CDR1 DFQATT, CDR2 SNEGSKA (reference sequence). The CDR3 is CSASTGTNTEAFF. The CDR3 DNA reads as TGCAGTGCTAGTACGGGGACGAACACTGAAGCTTTCTTT.

The rearrangement links TRBV4-3 to TRBJ2-5; 9 bases are a match to TRBD1. J was trimmed by 6 bases and V by 0 bases; bases with no gene match: 5. The CDR3 is 15 residues long. From germline, CDR1 is LGHNA and CDR2 YSLEER. CDR3 in DNA: TGCGCCAGCAGCCAAGATGGGACAGGGCTGAAGACCCAGTACTTC. As protein: CASSQDGTGLKTQYF.

This clonotype was found many times. Here the CDR3 reads CASYVSGNTIYF. The DNA for the CDR3 is TGTGCCAGCTATGTCTCTGGAAACACCATATATTTT. J is TRBJ1-3 and V is TRBV28; D uncertain. CDR3 size: 12 residues. Trimming shortened V by 8 bases and J by 0 bases, and 5 bases separated the two germline ends. In germline, CDR1 is MDHEN, CDR2 SYDVKM.

This clonotype was recorded many times. V is TRBV29-1 and J is TRBJ1-2; no definite D call. From germline, CDR1 is SQVTM and CDR2 ANQGSEA. The CDR3 length is 15 residues. V lost 4 bases to trimming and J lost 4 bases, with 19 bases between them. The CDR3 region has the DNA TGCAGCGTTGTTAGTAGTTTAAGACGGATCTATGGCTACACCTTC. It translates to CSVVSSLRRIYGYTF.

A few counts support this clonotype. The chain links TRBV6-1 to TRBJ1-2; D remains unclear. Trimming removed 2 bases at V and 14 bases at J, with 18 bases between. Germline CDR1 and CDR2: MNHNS and SASEGT. CDR3 size: 13 residues. The CDR3: CASSEISESPSTF. In DNA, the CDR3 is TGTGCCAGCAGTGAAATTTCGGAATCCCCCTCGACCTTC.

V usage is TRBV28 and J usage is TRBJ2-2; TRBD1 matches 11 bases. Trimming took 0 bases from V and 1 from J; bases not matched to a gene: 1. Germline-derived CDR1 and CDR2 are MDHEN and SYDVKM. The CDR3 covers 17 residues. DNA for the CDR3: TGTGCCAGCAGTTTATGGGACAGGGGGCGGAACACCGGGGAGCTGTTTTTT. Residues: CASSLWDRGRNTGELFF.

The chain employs TRBV4-2 and TRBJ1-1, with D unclear. The germline CDR1 and CDR2 sequences are LGHNA and YNFKEQ. The CDR3 is 14 residues long. V shed 0 bases and J shed 6 bases, with 11 bases lying between them. Here the CDR3 DNA reads TGTGCCAGCAGCCAAGACATAGCGTCCGCTGAAGCTTTCTTT. Residues: CASSQDIASAEAFF.

This clonotype appeared a few times. The genes are TRBV6-2 or TRBV6-3 and TRBJ2-3; D not certain. Germline V gene lookup returns CDR1 MNHEY and CDR2 SVGEGT. Deletions cut 7 bases from V and 2 bases from J, with 10 bases between. The CDR3 is made up of 13 amino acids. CDR3 sequence: CASNTALTDTQYF. In nucleotides, the CDR3 is TGTGCCAGCAACACTGCTCTCACAGATACGCAGTATTTT.

This clonotype has ten or more counts. The rearrangement joins TRBV7-9 to TRBJ1-6, with no clear D. Trimming took 5 bases from V and 0 from J, leaving 11 bases between them. The length of the CDR3 is 16 residues. Germline CDR1 and CDR2: SEHNR and FQNEAQ (reference sequence). The CDR3 DNA follows: TGTGCCAGCAGCGGACGGTTGAGCTCCTATAATTCACCCCTCCACTTT. Protein product: CASSGRLSSYNSPLHF.

This clonotype was detected ten times or more. The chain couples TRBV6-5 to TRBJ1-3; D is unresolved. The V gene's germline CDR1 is MNHEY and CDR2 SVGAGI. Between the trimmed V and J ends, which lost 4 bases and 0 bases, there was a span of 7 bases. This CDR3 comprises 14 residues. CDR3 region: CASSSPLSGNTIYF. The CDR3 nucleotides are TGTGCCAGCAGTTCTCCCCTCTCTGGAAACACCATATATTTT.

This clonotype showed up just a few times. The rearrangement uses TRBV3-1 and TRBJ1-1, with TRBD1 matching 10 bases. V lost 3 bases, J lost 5 bases, and 12 bases stayed unmatched. Germline lookup yields CDR1 LGHDT and CDR2 YNNKEL (reference sequence). The CDR3 is made up of 17 amino acids. CDR3 sequence reads: CASSQVVGQGMRTEAFF. In DNA, the CDR3 is TGTGCCAGCAGCCAGGTAGTGGGACAGGGGATGAGAACTGAAGCTTTCTTT.

The gene calls are TRBV6-2 or TRBV6-3 and TRBJ2-7; D unresolved. Germline CDR1 reads MNHEY; CDR2 reads SVGEGT. The germline V and J ends were trimmed by 0 bases and 3 bases, with 12 bases remaining between them. The CDR3 extends over 15 amino acids. CDR3 nucleotides: TGTGCCAGCAGTTACTCGAGAAGGTCCCTCTACGAGCAGTACTTC. The encoded protein is CASSYSRRSLYEQYF.

This clonotype has ten or more counts. The chain has TRBV12-3 or TRBV12-4 and TRBJ1-4; possible D gene TRBD1, 6 bases. The CDR3 extends over 14 amino acids. V was shortened by 6 bases and J by 3 bases, with 11 bases between the two germline ends. CDR3 sequence (DNA): TGTGCCAGCAGCCCACAGGGATCTAATGAAAAACTGTTTTTT. The encoded protein is CASSPQGSNEKLFF.

A word on this clonotype: This may come from a read error, since a much larger clone is one base off. V gene TRBV6-2 or TRBV6-3 combines with J gene TRBJ2-3, with TRBD1 matching 10 bases. V shed 5 bases, J shed 5 bases, and the junction held 7 bases outside the gene matches. The CDR3 totals 15 residues. The germline gives CDR1 MNHEY, CDR2 SVGEGT. CDR3 coding DNA: TGTGCCAGCAGTACCGGGACAGGGGAATTAGATACGCAGTATTTT. As protein: CASSTGTGELDTQYF.

The genes are TRBV4-3 and TRBJ1-6; possible D gene TRBD1, 5 bases. This CDR3 spans 16 amino acids. Germline-derived CDR1 and CDR2 are LGHNA and YSLEER. V was clipped by 0 bases and J by 8 bases, with 14 bases between them. For the CDR3, the DNA is TGCGCCAGCAGCCAAGAATTCGGCAGGGAAGATTCACCCCTCCACTTT. It specifies CASSQEFGREDSPLHF.